What follows are 4 T cell receptor beta chains derived from one specimen sequenced in a study of shared clonotypes between healthy human individuals. Assay used: immunoSEQ multiplex PCR; TCRdb lists only in-frame clones, some missing. The table includes 2 million or so clones, 95% detected once. Sequenced: naive CD4+ T cells sorted from blood. Subset in this sample: CD45RA+ positively selected. The receptors were sampled from a young man in good health.

The gene calls are TRBV7-2 and TRBJ2-3; tentatively, D is TRBD2 (7 bases). Germline CDR1 SGHTA, CDR2 FQGNSA. The V and J ends lost 2 bases and 4 bases respectively, with 13 bases between them. CDR3 size: 15 residues. CDR3 sequence reads: CASSLRGASADTQYF. The CDR3 DNA follows: TGTGCCAGCAGCTTACGGGGGGCGTCGGCAGATACGCAGTATTTT.

The V and J genes are TRBV29-1 and TRBJ2-2, with unresolved D. Trimming took 5 bases from V and 2 from J, leaving 9 bases between them. Germline lookup yields CDR1 SQVTM and CDR2 ANQGSEA. This CDR3 has 13 residues. In nucleotides, the CDR3 is TGCAGCGTTCAGATCATAAACACCGGGGAGCTGTTTTTT. Translated, it gives CSVQIINTGELFF.

The chain is built from TRBV5-6 and TRBJ1-3; TRBD1 matches at 9 bases. CDR3 length: 16 amino acids. Trimming cost V 1 base and J 3 bases; bases outside gene matches: 5. CDR1 SGHDT and CDR2 YYEEEE come from the germline V gene. In DNA, the CDR3 is TGTGCCAGCAGCTTGTTGGGACAGGGTGGTGGAAACACCATATATTTT. The encoded protein is CASSLLGQGGGNTIYF.

This chain connects TRBV5-6 to TRBJ1-2; D is undetermined. The ends were cut back, 0 bases at V and 3 bases at J, with 6 bases in the middle. The CDR3 extends over 13 amino acids. Looked up from germline, CDR1 is SGHDT and CDR2 is YYEEEE. CDR3 protein: CASSLGGHYGYTF. CDR3 nucleotides: TGTGCCAGCAGCTTGGGAGGGCACTATGGCTACACCTTC.